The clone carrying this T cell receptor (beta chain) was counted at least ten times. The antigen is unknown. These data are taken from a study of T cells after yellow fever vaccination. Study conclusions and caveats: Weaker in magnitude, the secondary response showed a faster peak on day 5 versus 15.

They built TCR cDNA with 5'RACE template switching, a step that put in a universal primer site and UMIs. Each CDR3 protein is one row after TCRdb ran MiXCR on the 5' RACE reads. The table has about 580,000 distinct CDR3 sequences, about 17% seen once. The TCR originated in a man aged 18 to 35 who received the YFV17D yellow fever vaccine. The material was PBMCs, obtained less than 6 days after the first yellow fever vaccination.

CDR3 amino acids: CASSPTTGFTQYF. The DNA for the CDR3 is TGTGCCAGCAGTCCAACGACAGGGTTCACGCAGTATTTT. V and J are TRBV12-3 or TRBV12-4 and TRBJ2-3, with 7 bases aligning to TRBD1. The trim removed 5 bases at V and 9 bases at J, leaving 8 bases unmatched. The CDR3 extends over 13 amino acids.